Listed here are 32 T cell receptor beta chains from one sample, sequenced in a study of T cells in Graves' hyperthyroidism and ophthalmopathy (dated by TCRdb to between 2017 and 2020). Library generation was performed with multiplex PCR. The instrument given in TCRdb is Illumina HiSeq 2000. Amplification of TCR beta CDR3 regions was carried out from RNA transcripts. A first-round RT-PCR of the TCR CDR3 used the HTBI primer set with the Qiagen OneStep RT-PCR kit. Using fastp trimming at Q25 and MiXCR clonotype assembly, TCRdb reanalyzed the public sequencing data and kept in-frame beta chains. Each record represents a unique CDR3 protein, reported with the most common genes and DNA among its rows. The sample includes approximately 600,000 distinct CDR3 sequences, with about a sixth observed a single time. Together, the top ten hold approximately 3.9% of the sample. Sequencing was carried out using blood. These receptors were collected from a woman in her thirties with Graves' hyperthyroidism.

This clonotype appeared many times. The chain links TRBV24-1 to TRBJ2-2, with a weak D call TRBD2 (6 bases). In germline, CDR1 is KGHDR, CDR2 SFDVKD. Between the trimmed V and J ends, which lost 4 bases and 0 bases, there was a span of 11 bases. The CDR3 is 16 residues long. The CDR3 DNA follows: TGTGCCACCAGTGAAACGGGAGCCACGAACACCGGGGAGCTGTTTTTT. This codes for CATSETGATNTGELFF.

This clonotype was detected ten times or more. The chain uses TRBV28 and TRBJ1-5, with TRBD1 matching over 8 bases. The junction had 11 bases not matched to a gene; V was cut back by 5 bases and J by 2 bases. Germline V CDR1 and CDR2: MDHEN, SYDVKM. The CDR3 sequence is 17 residues long. CDR3 region: CASSPPDREVGNQPQHF. The CDR3 coding sequence is TGTGCCAGCAGTCCCCCGGACAGGGAGGTCGGCAATCAGCCCCAGCATTTT.

This clonotype was recorded at least ten times. The chain employs TRBV28 and TRBJ2-5, with TRBD1 as a possible D gene (6 bases). Trimming took off 6 bases at V and 1 base at J, with 9 bases between the two ends. The CDR3 runs to 13 residues. Germline CDR1 and CDR2: MDHEN and SYDVKM. The CDR3 bases are TGTGCCAGCAGCGGACAGATCCAAGAGACCCAGTACTTC. It codes for CASSGQIQETQYF.

This clonotype was seen a handful of times. The genes are TRBV20-1 and TRBJ2-7; 8 bases are shared with TRBD2. The V segment lost 6 bases and the J segment 6 bases; nucleotides outside the gene matches: 13. The CDR3 loop spans 14 amino acids. Germline CDR1 DFQATT, CDR2 SNEGSKA (reference sequence). CDR3: CSAPPGTRRGEQYF. CDR3 in DNA: TGCAGTGCGCCCCCCGGGACTAGAAGGGGCGAGCAGTACTTC.

The sample holds a few counts of this clonotype. The chain recombines TRBV6-1 with TRBJ2-7; tentatively, D is TRBD1 or TRBD2 (5 bases each). The CDR3 has 14 amino acids. Trimming removed 5 bases at V and 6 bases at J, with 17 bases between. Per germline, CDR1 MNHNS and CDR2 SASEGT. CDR3 in DNA: TGTGCCAGCAGTACCCAGAGGTACGGGGCCGAGCAGTACTTC. Translating gives CASSTQRYGAEQYF.

The table lists this clonotype with many counts. V is TRBV27 and J is TRBJ2-7; unclear D gene. The V gene's germline CDR1 is MNHEY and CDR2 SMNVEV (reference sequence). Trimming pared 3 bases from V and 0 bases from J, leaving 9 bases between. The CDR3 spans 14 residues. The CDR3 DNA reads as TGTGCCAGCAGTTTCGGGTCACTCTCCTACGAGCAGTACTTC. Its protein is CASSFGSLSYEQYF.

The table lists this clonotype with many counts. This chain joins TRBV28 and TRBJ2-1; 10 bases line up with TRBD1. The germline CDR1 and CDR2 sequences are MDHEN and SYDVKM. The CDR3 runs 14 residues. V lost 6 bases to trimming and J lost 8 bases; unmatched junction nucleotides: 7. CDR3 bases: TGTGCCAGCAGGCGGACAGGGGGGTTCGATGAGCAGTTCTTC. Amino acids: CASRRTGGFDEQFF. The full variable domain, its missing parts supplied by reference TRBV28 and TRBJ2-1, is DVKVTQSSRYLVKRTGEKVFLECVQDMDHENMFWYRQDPGLGLRLIYFSYDVKMKEKGDIPEGYSVSREKKERFSLILESASTNQTSMYLCASRRTGGFDEQFFGPGTRLTVL.

This clonotype was recorded many times. The chain combines TRBV3-1 with TRBJ2-3; 10 bases agree with TRBD2. V was pared by 7 bases and J by 0 bases, with 10 bases of the junction left unmatched. Per germline, CDR1 LGHDT and CDR2 YNNKEL (reference sequence). This CDR3 is 17 amino acids long. CDR3 protein: CASKSSGSYSSTDTQYF. The CDR3 nucleotides read TGTGCCAGCAAGTCTAGCGGGAGTTATTCTAGCACAGATACGCAGTATTTT.

This clonotype was seen a handful of times. A much bigger clone sits one base away, suggesting this may be a read error. The chain combines TRBV3-1 with TRBJ1-1; 7 bases map to TRBD1. CDR3 length: 15 amino acids. Germline assignment: CDR1 LGHDT and CDR2 YNNKEL (reference sequence). The J segment lost 1 base and the V segment lost 1 base, leaving 3 bases of the junction unmatched. The CDR3 reads CASSQGAGGNTEAFF. CDR3 nucleotide sequence: TGTGCCAGCAGCCAAGGGGCAGGGGGGAACACTGAAGCTTTCTTT.

This clonotype was observed once. The V gene is TRBV12-3 or TRBV12-4, the J gene TRBJ2-1, with 9 nucleotides matching TRBD2. Losses at the gene ends were 3 bases for V and 2 bases for J; bases not matched to a gene: 8. This CDR3 has 17 residues. CDR3 loop: CASSFRLSGGTYNEQFF. The CDR3 DNA reads TGTGCCAGCAGTTTTCGTCTTAGCGGGGGTACCTACAATGAGCAGTTCTTC.

The J gene is TRBJ1-3, the V gene TRBV7-2; no clear D gene. The germline CDR1 and CDR2 sequences are SGHTA and FQGNSA. The CDR3 totals 18 residues. V was trimmed by 0 bases and J by 0 bases, leaving 15 bases between them. CDR3 residues: CASSLAPSFLGSGNTIYF. CDR3 nucleotides: TGTGCCAGCAGCTTAGCCCCGAGTTTTCTCGGCTCTGGAAACACCATATATTTT.

In this sample, this clonotype turned up a few times. This sequence joins TRBV19 and TRBJ1-2, with unresolved D. The germline gives CDR1 LNHDA, CDR2 SQIVND (reference sequence). The CDR3 contains 12 residues. V lost 3 bases and J 4 bases, leaving 6 bases between the germline ends. CDR3 region: CASSMISYGYTF. CDR3 DNA: TGTGCCAGTAGTATGATCAGCTATGGCTACACCTTC.

This clonotype has only a few counts. V gene TRBV2 combines with J gene TRBJ2-3, with 8 bases matching TRBD1. The ends lost 8 bases at V and 0 bases at J; junction bases unmatched: 7. Germline V lookup: CDR1 SNHLY, CDR2 FYNNEI. The CDR3 loop spans 15 amino acids. The CDR3 region is CASGAGGASTDTQYF. The CDR3 DNA sequence: TGTGCCAGCGGGGCAGGGGGCGCTAGCACAGATACGCAGTATTTT.

In this sample, this clonotype turned up a few times. This sequence may be a read error, since a much larger clone differs from it by one base. The chain uses TRBV27 and TRBJ2-2, with TRBD2 as a possible D gene (6 bases). CDR3 length: 13 residues. Germline V gene data show CDR1 as MNHEY and CDR2 as SMNVEV (reference sequence). The CDR3 coding sequence is TGTGCCAGCAGTTTAAACCTGGGCGGGGAGCTGGTTTTT. As protein: CASSLNLGGELVF.

The sample holds many counts of this clonotype. The rearrangement joins TRBV11-3 to TRBJ2-1, with TRBD2 matching 14 bases. The ends lost 2 bases at V and 11 bases at J; junction bases unmatched: 11. The CDR3 has 17 residues. In germline, CDR1 is SGHNT, CDR2 YENEEA. Here the CDR3 reads CASSLRGTSGSGNKQFF. DNA of the CDR3: TGTGCCAGCAGCTTACGCGGGACTAGCGGGAGTGGGAATAAGCAGTTCTTC.

Many counts were recorded for this clonotype. The chain joins TRBV5-4 to TRBJ2-3; 11 bases agree with TRBD1. V was pared by 4 bases and J by 4 bases, with 5 bases of the junction left unmatched. The CDR3 covers 15 residues. Germline lookup yields CDR1 SGHNT and CDR2 YYREEE (reference sequence). CDR3: CASSLGQGASDTQYF. CDR3 coding DNA: TGTGCCAGCAGCCTAGGACAGGGGGCATCAGATACGCAGTATTTT.

This clonotype has a count of ten or more. The chain recombines TRBV30 with TRBJ2-1, with 15 bases aligning to TRBD2. Germline-derived CDR1 and CDR2 are GTSNPN and SVGIG (reference sequence). The J segment lost 4 bases and the V segment lost 1 base, leaving 5 bases of the junction unmatched. CDR3 length equals 17 residues. CDR3 nucleotide sequence: TGTGCCTGGAGTGGCCCCGGACTAGCGGGAGGGTACAATGAGCAGTTCTTC. Translated: CAWSGPGLAGGYNEQFF.

This clonotype was recorded many times. The chain recombines TRBV2 with TRBJ2-3, with D tentatively TRBD1 or TRBD2 (5 bases each). The germline CDR1 and CDR2 sequences are SNHLY and FYNNEI. The CDR3 sequence is 16 residues long. The ends were cut back, 2 bases at V and 4 bases at J, with 16 bases in the middle. CDR3 residues: CASSELQGGGADTQYF. The CDR3 region has the DNA TGTGCCAGCAGTGAACTCCAGGGTGGGGGAGCAGATACGCAGTATTTT. Full variable domain (missing parts from reference TRBV2 and TRBJ2-3): EPEVTQTPSHQVTQMGQEVILRCVPISNHLYFYWYRQILGQKVEFLVSFYNNEISEKSEIFDDQFSVERPDGSNFTLKIRSTKLEDSAMYFCASSELQGGGADTQYFGPGTRLTVL.

This clonotype was picked up a small number of times. The rearrangement uses TRBV7-3 and TRBJ2-4, with a possible D match to TRBD2 (6 bases). V lost 1 base, J lost 0 bases, and 25 bases lay in between. The CDR3 spans 21 residues. Germline loops: CDR1 SGHTA, CDR2 FQGTGA. The CDR3 region is CASSLNGRLGIPSLAKNIQYF. CDR3 coding DNA: TGTGCCAGCAGCTTAAATGGAAGACTAGGTATACCAAGTCTAGCCAAAAACATTCAGTACTTC.

This clonotype came up a few times. V is TRBV19 and J is TRBJ2-5; possible D gene TRBD2, 5 bases. V was cut by 4 bases and J by 5 bases, with 17 bases left in between. Per the germline V gene, CDR1 is LNHDA and CDR2 is SQIVND (reference sequence). CDR3 size: 15 residues. The CDR3 reads CASSSGLEGRETQYF. The CDR3 DNA follows: TGTGCCAGTAGTAGTGGACTCGAAGGGCGGGAGACCCAGTACTTC.

This clonotype showed up many times. The chain is built from TRBV20-1 and TRBJ2-1; 10 bases are a match to TRBD1. Germline CDR1 DFQATT, CDR2 SNEGSKA (reference sequence). Losses at the gene ends were 0 bases for V and 5 bases for J; bases not matched to a gene: 10. The CDR3 loop spans 17 amino acids. CDR3 in amino acids: CSARDPLVGTGDNEQFF. For the CDR3, the DNA is TGCAGTGCTAGAGATCCTCTCGTTGGGACAGGGGACAATGAGCAGTTCTTC.

This chain joins TRBV3-1 and TRBJ2-6, with unresolved D. Germline values: CDR1 LGHDT, CDR2 YNNKEL (reference sequence). Deletions cut 3 bases from V and 0 bases from J, with 9 bases between. CDR3 length: 16 amino acids. CDR3 bases: TGTGCCAGCAGCCAGTACGTAGGCTCTGGGGCCAACGTCCTGACTTTC. Residues: CASSQYVGSGANVLTF.

This clonotype came up a few times. The chain joins TRBV19 to TRBJ1-1; a possible D gene is TRBD1 (6 bases). This CDR3 contains 15 residues. The germline V and J ends were trimmed by 4 bases and 0 bases, with 12 bases remaining between them. Germline lookup yields CDR1 LNHDA and CDR2 SQIVND (reference sequence). In nucleotides, the CDR3 is TGTGCCAGTAGTAAAGGACAGTTAATGAACACTGAAGCTTTCTTT. It codes for CASSKGQLMNTEAFF.

This clonotype was picked up many times. The chain is built from TRBV28 and TRBJ2-7; D is possibly TRBD1 (6 bases). The V end was cut by 3 bases, the J end by 0 bases, with 21 bases between. The CDR3 consists of 18 residues. Germline CDR1 and CDR2: MDHEN and SYDVKM. The CDR3 protein is CASSFAPTGAVSSYEQYF. CDR3 DNA: TGTGCCAGCAGTTTCGCCCCGACAGGTGCTGTGAGCTCCTACGAGCAGTACTTC.

Only a few counts were recorded for this clonotype. The chain recombines TRBV9 with TRBJ2-4; 13 bases match TRBD2. The CDR3 runs 17 residues. The ends lost 4 bases at V and 6 bases at J; junction bases unmatched: 10. Germline CDR1 SGDLS, CDR2 YYNGEE. In DNA, the CDR3 is TGTGCCAGCAGCCCTCGCGGGACTAGCGGGGTGAGAAACATTCAGTACTTC. This encodes CASSPRGTSGVRNIQYF.

This clonotype was observed at least ten times. The chain combines TRBV20-1 with TRBJ2-3, with TRBD2 identical over 7 bases. The germline V gene has CDR1 DFQATT and CDR2 SNEGSKA (reference sequence). The ends lost 6 bases at V and 6 bases at J; junction bases unmatched: 18. This CDR3 is built from 16 residues. The CDR3 DNA sequence: TGCAGTGCCCCATCTTCCCGAGCGGGACGGGCGGATACGCAGTATTTT. Protein: CSAPSSRAGRADTQYF.

This clonotype was seen many times. The chain is built from TRBV28 and TRBJ2-5; weak D call: TRBD2 (6 bases). The length of the CDR3 is 12 residues. The V gene's germline CDR1 is MDHEN and CDR2 SYDVKM. The V end was cut by 5 bases, the J end by 11 bases, with 15 bases between. The CDR3 region has the DNA TGTGCCAGCAGTATAAGGGGAGGCCGTCAGTACTTC. Protein product: CASSIRGGRQYF.

This clonotype has ten or more counts. The V and J genes are TRBV2 and TRBJ1-5; D possibly corresponds to TRBD1 (6 bases). Per germline, CDR1 SNHLY and CDR2 FYNNEI. This CDR3 is 12 amino acids long. Trimming shortened V by 9 bases and J by 7 bases, and 13 bases separated the two germline ends. CDR3 DNA sequence: TGTGCCAGTGGGGGCTATGGACAGCCCCAGCATTTT. Protein: CASGGYGQPQHF. Full variable domain (outside the CDR3, taken from reference TRBV2 and TRBJ1-5): EPEVTQTPSHQVTQMGQEVILRCVPISNHLYFYWYRQILGQKVEFLVSFYNNEISEKSEIFDDQFSVERPDGSNFTLKIRSTKLEDSAMYFCASGGYGQPQHFGDGTRLSIL.

This clonotype was observed a few times. The chain couples TRBV5-1 to TRBJ2-5; D possibly corresponds to TRBD2 (6 bases). V was trimmed by 4 bases and J by 2 bases, leaving 15 bases between them. The germline gives CDR1 SGHRS, CDR2 YFSETQ. This CDR3 is built from 15 residues. The CDR3 DNA sequence: TGCGCCAGCAGCAACGGCGGGACGGGTCAAGAGACCCAGTACTTC. This translates into CASSNGGTGQETQYF.

This clonotype has only a few counts. The chain recombines TRBV7-9 with TRBJ2-3; TRBD2 is a possible D gene (6 bases). Trimming took 2 bases from V and 6 from J, leaving 12 bases between them. Per germline, CDR1 SEHNR and CDR2 FQNEAQ (reference sequence). This CDR3 spans 14 amino acids. In nucleotides, the CDR3 is TGTGCCAGCAGCTTACTGGGCGGGATTGATACGCAGTATTTT. It translates to CASSLLGGIDTQYF.

A note on this clonotype: The junction shows a germline mismatch at one end, possibly a read error. The genes are TRBV4-1 and TRBJ1-3; D remains ambiguous. Germline V gene data show CDR1 as MGHRA and CDR2 as YSYEKL. CDR3 size: 21 residues. As DNA, the CDR3 is TGTGCCAGCAGTCAAGATAGGAGAGTAGGCGGATCGGCTAACTTAGGAAACACCATATATTTT. It is translated as CASSQDRRVGGSANLGNTIYF.

In its sample, this clonotype was seen many times. This chain joins TRBV13 and TRBJ2-1, with D possibly TRBD2 on 7 matching bases. Trimming left V 5 bases short and J 7 bases short, with 12 bases between. Germline values: CDR1 PRHDT, CDR2 FYEKMQ (reference sequence). The CDR3 contains 13 residues. CDR3 nucleotides: TGTGCCAGCAGCCCAAGGGGGGGTAATGAGCAGTTCTTC. Translation gives CASSPRGGNEQFF. The full variable domain, its missing parts supplied by reference TRBV13 and TRBJ2-1, is AAGVIQSPRHLIKEKRETATLKCYPIPRHDTVYWYQQGPGQDPQFLISFYEKMQSDKGSIPDRFSAQQFSDYHSELNMSSLELGDSALYFCASSPRGGNEQFFGPGTRLTVL.